Listed here are 29 T cell receptor beta chains from one sample, sequenced in a study of cytomegalovirus exposure and HLA in healthy donors. The PCR had 60 Vbeta and 13 Jbeta primers. Clones were read by immunoSEQ multiplex PCR, and TCRdb kept only the in-frame ones, dropping some. The sample comprises more than 150,000 clones, 81% of which are singletons, and about 2% rests with the top ten. The sample was PBMCs. Source of these receptors: a woman aged 18-30 years in good health and CMV-seropositive.

The chain carries TRBV6-1 and TRBJ2-3; TRBD2 aligns across 13 bases. In germline, CDR1 is MNHNS, CDR2 SASEGT. V was pared by 8 bases and J by 2 bases, with 4 bases of the junction left unmatched. This CDR3 has 15 amino acids. In DNA form, the CDR3 reads TGTGCCAGCGAGACTAGCGGGGGGTACACAGATACGCAGTATTTT. Translation: CASETSGGYTDTQYF.

The chain couples TRBV29-1 to TRBJ2-5, with 9 bases matching TRBD1. The CDR3 is made up of 12 amino acids. Trimming at V came to 5 bases and at J to 5 bases, leaving 3 bases not matched to a gene. Germline V lookup: CDR1 SQVTM, CDR2 ANQGSEA. CDR3 coding DNA: TGCAGCGTTCGGACAGGGGTGGAGACCCAGTACTTC. Residues: CSVRTGVETQYF.

This clone turned up a few times. The V call is TRBV27, the J call TRBJ2-3; TRBD1 aligns across 7 bases. Per germline, CDR1 MNHEY and CDR2 SMNVEV (reference sequence). The junction had 6 bases not matched to a gene; V was cut back by 3 bases and J by 3 bases. The length of the CDR3 is 15 residues. CDR3 region: CASSLPGGSTDTQYF. CDR3 DNA sequence: TGTGCCAGCAGTTTGCCAGGGGGTTCGACAGATACGCAGTATTTT.

V gene TRBV28 combines with J gene TRBJ1-4; D may be TRBD1 (5 bases). The CDR3 spans 13 residues. Per germline, CDR1 MDHEN and CDR2 SYDVKM. V dropped 4 bases and J dropped 8 bases, with 11 bases sitting between them. CDR3 nucleotide sequence: TGTGCCAGCAGTTCATCCCCAGGGGAAAAACTGTTTTTT. It translates to CASSSSPGEKLFF.

This chain joins TRBV2 and TRBJ1-6, with 7 bases lining up with TRBD1. The CDR3 is 15 residues long. In germline, CDR1 is SNHLY, CDR2 FYNNEI. The junction had 10 bases not matched to a gene; V was cut back by 7 bases and J by 7 bases. CDR3 amino acids: CASKRTGGGNSPLHF. The CDR3, as DNA: TGTGCCAGCAAAAGGACAGGAGGGGGGAATTCACCCCTCCACTTT.

About this clone itself: Other DNA variants within this sample encode the same CDR3. The chain is built from TRBV7-2 and TRBJ2-5; 11 bases agree with TRBD1. Germline CDR1 and CDR2: SGHTA and FQGNSA. The CDR3 has 14 residues. The ends lost 6 bases at V and 4 bases at J; junction bases unmatched: 4. Here the CDR3 reads CASSSDRGRETQYF. CDR3 in DNA: TGTGCCAGCAGTTCGGACAGGGGGCGAGAGACCCAGTACTTC.

The V call is TRBV10-2, the J call TRBJ1-6; D may be TRBD1 (6 bases). Trimming left V 0 bases short and J 9 bases short, with 9 bases between. The length of the CDR3 is 14 residues. Germline CDR1 WSHSY, CDR2 SAAADI. CDR3 nucleotide sequence: TGCGCCAGCAGTGAGTCAACAGGGATTTCACCCCTCCACTTT. Its protein is CASSESTGISPLHF.

The count of this clone is one. V gene TRBV10-2 combines with J gene TRBJ1-5; 8 nucleotides line up with TRBD1. After removal of 8 bases from V and 13 bases from J, the junction contained 13 bases not matched to a gene. This CDR3 spans 13 amino acids. Germline V lookup: CDR1 WSHSY, CDR2 SAAADI. CDR3 coding DNA: TGCGCCAGCGGAAAAGGACGAGGACAGGGACAGCATTTT. This codes for CASGKGRGQGQHF.

The V call is TRBV4-1, the J call TRBJ2-1; 10 bases align to TRBD2. The CDR3 runs 15 residues. The germline V gene encodes CDR1 MGHRA and CDR2 YSYEKL. J lost 10 bases, V lost 3 bases, and 9 bases had no gene match. Written as DNA, the CDR3 is TGCGCCAGCAGCCATAGGACTAGCGGTGCTTTCGAGCAGTTCTTC. It codes for CASSHRTSGAFEQFF.

CDR3 DNA: TGTGCCAGCAGCGAACAGGGGATTATTGGCTACACCTTC. Amino acids: CASSEQGIIGYTF. The chain is built from TRBV7-9 and TRBJ1-2; 7 bases are a match to TRBD1. Germline lookup yields CDR1 SEHNR and CDR2 FQNEAQ (reference sequence). The V gene end was trimmed by 5 bases and the J gene end by 7 bases; junction bases not matched to a gene: 7. The CDR3 totals 13 residues.

V is TRBV4-1 and J is TRBJ1-2, with unresolved D. Trimming took 1 base from V and 8 from J, leaving 11 bases between them. The CDR3 has 13 residues. CDR1 and CDR2 (germline): MGHRA, YSYEKL. The CDR3 here is CASSQASTQGYTF. DNA for the CDR3: TGCGCCAGCAGCCAAGCTTCAACTCAAGGCTACACCTTC.

V gene TRBV30 combines with J gene TRBJ1-1; D is perhaps TRBD1 (5 bases). Trimming removed 4 bases at V and 0 bases at J, with 9 bases between. The CDR3 sequence is 13 residues long. CDR1 is GTSNPN, CDR2 SVGIG, per germline (reference sequence). CDR3 in DNA: TGTGCCTGGACAGGGCCCTTGAACACTGAAGCTTTCTTT. This encodes CAWTGPLNTEAFF.

The rearrangement links TRBV6-5 to TRBJ2-5; possible D gene TRBD1, 5 bases. The CDR3 sequence is 14 residues long. Germline CDR1 is MNHEY and CDR2 is SVGAGI. V was pared by 5 bases and J by 6 bases, with 16 bases between. CDR3 nucleotides: TGTGCCAGCAGTCTCAGGGATTGGAAGCAGACCCAGTACTTC. Amino acids: CASSLRDWKQTQYF.

This clone was picked up a small number of times. At one of its ends the junction is not consistent with the germline gene, which may arise from a read error. The J gene is TRBJ2-6, the V gene TRBV19; 8 bases agree with TRBD1. The CDR3 consists of 17 residues. The germline CDR1 and CDR2 sequences are LNHDA and SQIVND (reference sequence). The CDR3 region is CASSTGQGVSGANGLTF. In DNA, the CDR3 is TGTGCCAGTAGTACAGGACAGGGAGTCTCTGGGGCCAACGGCCTGACTTTC. Supplemented by reference TRBV19 and TRBJ2-6, the full variable domain reads DGGITQSPKYLFRKEGQNVTLSCEQNLNHDAMYWYRQDPGQGLRLIYYSQIVNDFQKGDIAEGYSVSREKKESFPLTVTSAQKNPTAFYLCASSTGQGVSGANGLTFGAGSRLTVL.

This chain uses TRBV7-9 with TRBJ2-6; no definite D call. In germline, CDR1 is SEHNR, CDR2 FQNEAQ (reference sequence). This CDR3 comprises 13 residues. V shed 11 bases and J shed 2 bases, with 10 bases lying between them. The DNA of the CDR3 is TGTGCCTGTCCGTATCCTGGGGCCAACGTCCTGACTTTC. This codes for CACPYPGANVLTF.

The chain joins TRBV5-7 to TRBJ1-1; TRBD1 matches 7 bases. TRBV5-7 has ORF status, its function being uncertain. The CDR3 runs to 14 residues. V was clipped by 4 bases and J by 5 bases; unmatched bases: 8. The CDR3 sequence: CASSADRVKTEAFF. The DNA of the CDR3 is TGTGCCAGCAGCGCCGACAGGGTTAAGACTGAAGCTTTCTTT.

This rearrangement joins TRBV4-1 to TRBJ1-2, with 8 bases lining up with TRBD1. CDR1 is MGHRA and CDR2 is YSYEKL in the germline V gene. The trim removed 4 bases at V and 3 bases at J, leaving 10 bases unmatched. The CDR3 spans 16 residues. The CDR3 loop reads CASSLKKPGQDYGYTF. Written as DNA, the CDR3 is TGCGCCAGCAGCCTCAAGAAGCCGGGACAGGACTATGGCTACACCTTC.

The chain combines TRBV19 with TRBJ1-4, with TRBD1 matching 7 bases. Germline V gives CDR1 LNHDA, CDR2 SQIVND (reference sequence). The V gene end was trimmed by 5 bases and the J gene end by 8 bases; junction bases not matched to a gene: 11. The CDR3 runs 15 residues. In nucleotides, the CDR3 is TGTGCCAGTAGTGGCGGACAGGCACATTCCGAAAAACTGTTTTTT. Translated: CASSGGQAHSEKLFF.

The DNA for the CDR3 is TGTGCCAGTAATGAAGCGACCGATGAAGCTTTCTTT. Its translation: CASNEATDEAFF. The chain uses TRBV19 and TRBJ1-1; D is undetermined. This CDR3 region has 12 residues. V was cut by 7 bases and J by 7 bases, with 13 bases left in between. Per germline, CDR1 LNHDA and CDR2 SQIVND (reference sequence).

The chain joins TRBV30 to TRBJ1-2; D remains ambiguous. This CDR3 has 14 amino acids. Trimming took off 2 bases at V and 2 bases at J, with 12 bases between the two ends. Germline V gene sequence: CDR1 GTSNPN, CDR2 SVGIG (reference sequence). The CDR3 DNA is TGTGCCTGGAGTAGCCCGGGAGGAAACTATGGCTACACCTTC. Its protein product is CAWSSPGGNYGYTF.

A note on this clone: A junction end diverges from the germline sequence, so it may reflect a read error. The rearrangement uses TRBV27 and TRBJ2-6, with 9 bases that match TRBD1. From germline, CDR1 is MNHEY and CDR2 SMNVEV (reference sequence). The CDR3 is 20 amino acids. DNA of the CDR3: TGTGCCAGCAGGGGGAACGACCTCGACAGGGGGGTTCCTGGGGCCAACGGCCTGACTTTC. The encoded protein is CASRGNDLDRGVPGANGLTF.

The V and J genes are TRBV30 and TRBJ1-6; D is unresolved. The CDR3 loop spans 16 amino acids. Germline V lookup: CDR1 GTSNPN, CDR2 SVGIG (reference sequence). Deletions cut 5 bases from V and 8 bases from J, with 22 bases between. The CDR3 sequence is CAWGDERRQVYSPLHF. CDR3 DNA sequence: TGTGCCTGGGGAGATGAGAGGAGGCAGGTCTATTCACCCCTCCACTTT. Using reference TRBV30 and TRBJ1-6 for the parts outside the CDR3, the full variable domain is SQTIHQWPATLVQPVGSPLSLECTVEGTSNPNLYWYRQAAGRGLQLLFYSVGIGQISSEVPQNLSASRPQDRQFILSSKKLLLSDSGFYLCAWGDERRQVYSPLHFGNGTRLTVT.

In DNA, the CDR3 is TGTGCCAGTAGCCGTGGACAGGGAAGGAATTCACCCCTCCACTTT. It specifies CASSRGQGRNSPLHF. The V and J genes are TRBV19 and TRBJ1-6; TRBD1 agrees at 8 bases. Losses at the gene ends were 6 bases for V and 7 bases for J; bases not matched to a gene: 8. Per germline, CDR1 LNHDA and CDR2 SQIVND (reference sequence). The CDR3 consists of 15 residues.

V and J are TRBV21-1 and TRBJ1-1; whether TRBD1, the table's D call, matches the DNA was not checked. TRBV21-1 is marked as a pseudogene. This CDR3 region has 17 residues. CDR3 sequence reads: CASSKEGVPTLNTEAFF. The CDR3 coding sequence is TGTGCCAGCAGCAAAGAAGGGGTTCCCACCCTGAACACTGAAGCTTTCTTT.

The chain links TRBV18 to TRBJ2-7; the match to TRBD1 covers 7 bases. This CDR3 spans 13 amino acids. V shed 4 bases and J 2 bases; nucleotides not matched to a gene: 2. CDR1 and CDR2 from the germline V gene are KGHSH and LQKENI. This CDR3 reads CASSRQGTYEQYV. The CDR3 DNA sequence: TGTGCCAGCTCACGACAGGGTACCTACGAGCAGTACGTC.

The CDR3 spells CAWSAAGVTIETQYF. The CDR3 DNA is TGTGCCTGGAGTGCTGCGGGGGTGACTATAGAGACCCAGTACTTC. The J gene is TRBJ2-5, the V gene TRBV30, with TRBD2 identical over 7 bases. The CDR3 has 15 residues. Trimming took 1 base from V and 4 from J; bases not matched to a gene: 9. Germline-derived CDR1 and CDR2 are GTSNPN and SVGIG (reference sequence). Supplemented by reference TRBV30 and TRBJ2-5, the full variable domain reads SQTIHQWPATLVQPVGSPLSLECTVEGTSNPNLYWYRQAAGRGLQLLFYSVGIGQISSEVPQNLSASRPQDRQFILSSKKLLLSDSGFYLCAWSAAGVTIETQYFGPGTRLLVL.

V and J are TRBV5-6 and TRBJ2-5; no definite D call. The CDR3 spans 13 residues. Germline V gene sequence: CDR1 SGHDT, CDR2 YYEEEE. V lost 2 bases and J lost 13, with 18 bases in between. In nucleotides, the CDR3 is TGTGCCAGCAGCTTAGGTAACTCCGAGGTGCCGTACTTC. Protein product: CASSLGNSEVPYF.

This clone has more than one count but fewer than ten. Mismatch with germline at one junction end may stem from a read error. The chain employs TRBV15 and TRBJ2-2, with TRBD1 matching 9 bases. There are 15 residues in the CDR3. Per germline, CDR1 LNHNV and CDR2 YYDKDF (reference sequence). The CDR3 DNA sequence: TGTGCCACCAGCAGACGACAGGGGGGCACCGGGGGGCTGTTTTTT. Protein sequence: CATSRRQGGTGGLFF.

The chain links TRBV7-2 to TRBJ2-1, with D possibly being TRBD1 (6 bases). CDR1 SGHTA and CDR2 FQGNSA come from the germline V gene. V gave up 2 bases and J gave up 1 base, with 12 bases separating them. The CDR3 is 16 amino acids. The CDR3 sequence is CASSLRLGGSYNEQFF. CDR3 nucleotide sequence: TGTGCCAGCAGCTTAAGGCTAGGGGGATCCTACAATGAGCAGTTCTTC.